The sequence of this T cell receptor beta chain was determined in a study of T cells in Graves' hyperthyroidism and ophthalmopathy (dated by TCRdb to the late 2010s). Looking at the study overall: To identify TCR V-J signatures that set the groups apart, the researchers used a discovery cohort of approximately 98 patients, made up of 40 to 45 with Graves' ophthalmopathy and some 58 with stable Graves' hyperthyroidism. An independent validation cohort of under 20 hyperthyroidism patients and about 15 patients who later progressed to ophthalmopathy tested prospective prediction of ophthalmopathy. The approximately 97 discovery patients were randomly divided into training and test sets at a 7:3 ratio. The study also compared thyroid tissue and blood T-cell repertoires from over 5 Graves' hyperthyroidism patients. After sampling, hyperthyroidism patients received methimazole starting at 30 mg daily, and ophthalmopathy patients received high-dose intravenous methylprednisolone. The paper reports TCR Vbeta CDR3 sequencing of about 140 peripheral blood samples: around 45 ophthalmopathy, about 75 hyperthyroidism and 17 progressor patients. The paper as a whole reports these results and caveats: Most expanded thyroid clonotypes (frequency above 0.001) were also detected in blood, a finding suggesting that blood repertoires may reflect thyroid immune responses. Sample size was not statistically predetermined, and investigators were not blinded to group allocation. During validation, the model predicted progression to ophthalmopathy a median of approximately six months ahead of onset, with around 71% sensitivity and more than 72% specificity. A model built on a 13 V-J signature distinguished ophthalmopathy from stable hyperthyroidism, reaching about 88% sensitivity and about 81% specificity in cross-validation and 80%/75% in testing.

Ten or more counts support this clonotype. This receptor's antigen is unknown. No base quality values were provided; no much bigger clone lies one nucleotide off. The CDR3 sequence holds 15 residues, the cysteine and phenylalanine included. Here the CDR3 DNA is all that survives: 45 bases in frame from base 1. Relative to germline, V is 2 bases shorter and J is 6 bases shorter, with 17 bases between their ends. The germline V gene sets CDR1 to WSHSY and CDR2 to SAAADI. Graves' hyperthyroidism was defined as stable when no progression to ophthalmopathy occurred over 18 months of follow-up. The hyperthyroidism patients were between 18 and 65 years old and newly diagnosed, with a disease duration of less than 2 months. The study excluded patients with uncontrolled infections, other autoimmune diseases, pregnancy or lactation. Clinical symptoms, serum thyroxine and TRAb, thyroid ultrasound, and orbital computed tomography formed the basis for the diagnoses. Trizol reagent was used to extract total RNA, and RNA quality was then checked on an Agilent 2100 Bioanalyzer.

TCR beta CDR3 regions were amplified from RNA transcripts. A first-round RT-PCR of the TCR CDR3 used the HTBI primer set with the Qiagen OneStep RT-PCR kit. Libraries were constructed in a second round of multiplex PCR, after which size selection and purification were performed. The libraries were sequenced on an Illumina HiSeq2000 using paired-end 100 bp reads. In the paper's pipeline: SOAPnuke was used to process the raw data, with reads discarded if the reads contained adapters or uncalled bases, had a mean Phred below 15, or lacked an exact constant-primer or identifier match. High-quality paired reads were merged with COPE v1.2.5, and unique nucleotide sequences were defined as clonotypes. MiTCR v1.1 was used to align clonotypes to the IMGT TRBV, TRBD and TRBJ reference segments. Only V-J combinations with frequency above 0.0001, covering about 99% of repertoires, were analysed. The TCS score was defined as the ratio of F50 (clonal expansion) to E x V (chaos), calculated using BLOSUM62-based TCRdist between CDR3 peptides within each V-J. Welch's t-statistics and random forest reduced around 520 V-J features to roughly 13, which were used in a naive Bayes classifier (R e1071). The similarity between thyroid and blood repertoires was quantified using the Morisita-Horn index. In TCRdb, the public reads were trimmed at Q25 with fastp and aligned with MiXCR, with productive beta chains retained. Records with the same CDR3 protein are collapsed into one entry carrying the most frequent genes and DNA. None of the V and J calls come from the authors' own analysis; TCRdb made them. Present in this sample are 75,000 to 100,000 distinct CDR3 sequences, approximately 40% of which were seen just once. The top ten hold roughly 10% of the sample.

The specimen was peripheral blood or thyroid tissue (not recorded which). Recombination linked TRBV10-2 to TRBJ2-7; D gene: possibly TRBD2, on 6 matching bases. The clonotype originates from a woman aged 25 to 39 with Graves' hyperthyroidism. The CDR3 protein is CASSETGTSWGEQYF. The DNA sequence is as follows: TGCGCCAGCAGTGAGACCGGGACTTCCTGGGGCGAGCAGTACTTC.